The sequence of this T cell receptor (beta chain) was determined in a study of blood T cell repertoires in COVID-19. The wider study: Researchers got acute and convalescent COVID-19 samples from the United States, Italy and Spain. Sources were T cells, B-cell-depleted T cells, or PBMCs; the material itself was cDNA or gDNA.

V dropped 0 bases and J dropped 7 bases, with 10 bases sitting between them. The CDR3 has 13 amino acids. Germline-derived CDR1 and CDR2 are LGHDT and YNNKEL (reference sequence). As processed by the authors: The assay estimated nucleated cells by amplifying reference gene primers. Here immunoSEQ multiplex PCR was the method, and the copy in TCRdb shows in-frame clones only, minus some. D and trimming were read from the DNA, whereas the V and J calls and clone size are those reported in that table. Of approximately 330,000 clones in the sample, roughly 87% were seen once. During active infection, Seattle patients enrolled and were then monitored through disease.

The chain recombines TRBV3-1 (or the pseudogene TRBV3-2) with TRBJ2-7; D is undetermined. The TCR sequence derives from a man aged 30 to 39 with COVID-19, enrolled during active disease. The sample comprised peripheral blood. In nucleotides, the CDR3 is TGTGCCAGCAGCCAAGATGAAAGGAGTGAGCAGTACTTC. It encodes CASSQDERSEQYF.